This T cell receptor beta chain was sequenced for a study of T cell responses to AZD1222 COVID-19 vaccine. This clone was picked up one time. The antigen is not known. Points from the study as a whole: Once two AZD1222 doses were given, Spike-specific TCR breadth and depth went up.

With 0 bases removed from V and 2 bases from J, the gap between germline ends came to 7 bases. The V gene's germline CDR1 is LGHDT and CDR2 YNNKEL (reference sequence). CDR3 size: 14 residues. This table comes from immunoSEQ multiplex PCR, and its TCRdb copy is limited to in-frame clones, with some not included. The sample carries roughly 150,000 clones, roughly 89% recorded once. The V and J genes are TRBV3-1 (or the pseudogene TRBV3-2) and TRBJ1-2; D perhaps matches TRBD1 (5 bases). This receptor was identified in an adult who received the AZD1222 COVID-19 vaccine. The sequencing here drew on peripheral blood, taken 28 days after the second AZD1222 dose. The CDR3 region is CASSQDRGNYGYTF. The DNA for the CDR3 is TGTGCCAGCAGCCAAGATCGGGGGAACTATGGCTACACCTTC.